A single sample gave rise to the 3 T cell receptor beta chains below, sequenced in a study of cytomegalovirus exposure and HLA in healthy donors. 60 Vbeta and 13 Jbeta primers were used in PCR. The method was immunoSEQ multiplex PCR; TCRdb's version includes in-frame clones alone and lacks a portion of them. Among fewer than 250,000 clones listed, around 80% were seen once. Sequencing was done on a sample of PBMCs. The source of these receptors is a man aged 30 to 45 in good health and CMV-seronegative.

V is TRBV13 and J is TRBJ2-5; D not resolved. The CDR3 length is 15 residues. Germline loops: CDR1 PRHDT, CDR2 FYEKMQ (reference sequence). Trimming took 5 bases from V and 0 from J, leaving 13 bases between them. The CDR3 protein is CASSDSGGYQETQYF. The CDR3 bases are TGTGCCAGCAGCGACTCGGGTGGGTACCAAGAGACCCAGTACTTC.

The chain employs TRBV6-4 and TRBJ2-3; TRBD2 matches 9 bases. The CDR3 covers 15 residues. With V trimmed by 5 bases and J by 3 bases, 6 bases remained unmatched. Germline lookup yields CDR1 MRHNA and CDR2 SNTAGT. The CDR3 coding sequence is TGTGCCAGCAGTCCTAGCGGGGTTGGAACAGATACGCAGTATTTT. Translating it yields CASSPSGVGTDTQYF.

As to this clone: At one boundary the junction diverges from the germline segment, which might be a read error. The V gene is TRBV5-6, the J gene TRBJ2-6; TRBD1 is a possible D gene (5 bases). The CDR3 extends over 13 amino acids. Germline V gives CDR1 SGHDT, CDR2 YYEEEE. CDR3 sequence: CASNPSGASVLTF. The CDR3 DNA follows: TGTGCCAGCAACCCCTCTGGGGCCAGCGTCCTGACTTTC.